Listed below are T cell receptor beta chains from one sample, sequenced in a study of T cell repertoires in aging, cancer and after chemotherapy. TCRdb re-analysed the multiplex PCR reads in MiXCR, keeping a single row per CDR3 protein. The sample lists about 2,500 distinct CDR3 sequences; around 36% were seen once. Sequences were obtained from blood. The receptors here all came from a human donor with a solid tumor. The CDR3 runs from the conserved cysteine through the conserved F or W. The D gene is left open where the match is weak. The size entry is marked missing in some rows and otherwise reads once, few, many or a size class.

CDR3nt: TGCAGTATGGGACGGTACTACAATGAGCAGTTCTTC
CDR3aa: CSMGRYYNEQFF
v_gene: TRBV20-1
j_gene: TRBJ2-1
d_gene: -
abundance: -

CDR3nt: TGTGCCAGCAGTTACCAGCCGCTCCACGTTACTAGCGGGAGTCTAAACATTCAGTACTTC
CDR3aa: CASSYQPLHVTSGSLNIQYF
v_gene: TRBV6-5
j_gene: TRBJ2-4
d_gene: TRBD2
abundance: few

CDR3nt: TGTGCCAGCAGCCTGGACACAAACTATGGCTACACCTTC
CDR3aa: CASSLDTNYGYTF
v_gene: TRBV6-5
j_gene: TRBJ1-2
d_gene: -
abundance: medium-sized

CDR3nt: TGTGCCAGCAGTATCCAGGGGGCTACGTACTTC
CDR3aa: CASSIQGATYF
v_gene: TRBV6-5
j_gene: TRBJ2-5
d_gene: TRBD1
abundance: large

CDR3nt: TGTGCCAGCAGTTTAAGGGATACCTCCTACGAGCAGTACTTC
CDR3aa: CASSLRDTSYEQYF
v_gene: TRBV27
j_gene: TRBJ2-7
d_gene: -
abundance: -

CDR3nt: TGTGCCACCAGTGCCGGTGATACGCAGTATTTT
CDR3aa: CATSAGDTQYF
v_gene: TRBV24-1
j_gene: TRBJ2-3
d_gene: -
abundance: -

CDR3nt: TGTGCCAGCAGTTACTCGATCGGGGGGGCTGGGGCCAACGTCCTGACTTTC
CDR3aa: CASSYSIGGAGANVLTF
v_gene: TRBV6-5
j_gene: TRBJ2-6
d_gene: TRBD2
abundance: medium-sized

CDR3nt: TGTGCCTGGAGTACGGGACAGGGGGCGTGGGATACGCAGTATTTT
CDR3aa: CAWSTGQGAWDTQYF
v_gene: TRBV30
j_gene: TRBJ2-3
d_gene: TRBD1
abundance: medium-sized

CDR3nt: TGTGCCAGCAGTTTATCGTCGGGTATTCTGTACTTC
CDR3aa: CASSLSSGILYF
v_gene: TRBV27
j_gene: TRBJ2-7
d_gene: -
abundance: -

CDR3nt: TGTGCCAGCAGCTTAGCTAGTACTAGCGGGAGGCACTCCTACGAGCAGTACTTC
CDR3aa: CASSLASTSGRHSYEQYF
v_gene: TRBV7-9
j_gene: TRBJ2-7
d_gene: TRBD2
abundance: -